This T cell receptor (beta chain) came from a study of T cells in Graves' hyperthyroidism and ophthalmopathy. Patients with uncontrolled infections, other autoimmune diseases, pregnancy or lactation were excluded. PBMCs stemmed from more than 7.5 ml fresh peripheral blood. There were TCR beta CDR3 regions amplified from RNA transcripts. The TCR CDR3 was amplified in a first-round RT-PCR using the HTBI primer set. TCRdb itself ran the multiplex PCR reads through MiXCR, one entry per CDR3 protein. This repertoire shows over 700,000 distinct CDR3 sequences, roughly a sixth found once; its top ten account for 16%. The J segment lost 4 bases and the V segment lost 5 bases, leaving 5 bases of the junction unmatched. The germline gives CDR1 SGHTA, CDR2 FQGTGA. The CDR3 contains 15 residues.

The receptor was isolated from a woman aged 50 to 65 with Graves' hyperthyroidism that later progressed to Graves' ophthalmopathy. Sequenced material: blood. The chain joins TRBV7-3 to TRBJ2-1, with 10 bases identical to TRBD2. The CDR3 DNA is TGTGCCAGCAGCGCAACTAGCGGGGTTTACAATGAGCAGTTCTTC. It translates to CASSATSGVYNEQFF.